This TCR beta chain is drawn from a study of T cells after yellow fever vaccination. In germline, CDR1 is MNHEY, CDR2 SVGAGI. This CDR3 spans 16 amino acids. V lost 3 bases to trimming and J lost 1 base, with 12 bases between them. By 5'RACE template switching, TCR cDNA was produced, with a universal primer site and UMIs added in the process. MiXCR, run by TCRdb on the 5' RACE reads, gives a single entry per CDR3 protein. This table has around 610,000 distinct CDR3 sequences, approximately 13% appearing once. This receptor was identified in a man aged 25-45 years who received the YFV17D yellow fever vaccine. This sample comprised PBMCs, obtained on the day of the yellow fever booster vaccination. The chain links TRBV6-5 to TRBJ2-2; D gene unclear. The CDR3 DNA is TGTGCCAGCAGTTATATGTCGCCGGGGAACACCGGGGAGCTGTTTTTT. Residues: CASSYMSPGNTGELFF.